These 24 T cell receptor beta chains share one sample of origin, sequenced in a study of blood T cells in healthy people across ages. A second PCR of 7 to 11 cycles used a sample-barcoded 5' primer and a J-beta primer mix. TCRdb recomputed calls from the 5' RACE reads with MiXCR, one row per CDR3 protein. The profile covers roughly 680,000 distinct CDR3 sequences, with around 21% appearing a single time and about 3.6% taken by the ten largest. Sequencing was carried out using blood. Every receptor here comes from a man in his 70s in good health.

The table lists this clonotype with a few counts. This chain joins TRBV5-1 and TRBJ2-3, with a tentative D call TRBD1 (5 bases). Trimming removed 6 bases from V and 0 bases from J, with 11 bases in between. The CDR3 has 14 residues. Germline CDR1 is SGHRS and CDR2 is YFSETQ. The CDR3 coding sequence is TGCGCCAGCAAAGGGGCCAGGAGCACAGATACGCAGTATTTT. Translation: CASKGARSTDTQYF. Drawing the rest from reference TRBV5-1 and TRBJ2-3, the complete variable domain is KAGVTQTPRYLIKTRGQQVTLSCSPISGHRSVSWYQQTPGQGLQFLFEYFSETQRNKGNFPGRFSGRQFSNSRSEMNVSTLELGDSALYLCASKGARSTDTQYFGPGTRLTVL.

This chain joins TRBV9 and TRBJ1-4; 10 bases fit TRBD1. Trimming removed 0 bases from V and 8 bases from J; junction bases left unmatched: 7. Germline CDR1 and CDR2: SGDLS and YYNGEE. This CDR3 has 16 amino acids. The CDR3: CASSVEGTGEDEKLFF. The CDR3 bases are TGTGCCAGCAGCGTAGAGGGGACAGGGGAAGACGAAAAACTGTTTTTT.

The chain joins TRBV2 to TRBJ2-2; no firm D call. The ends were cut back, 5 bases at V and 5 bases at J, with 9 bases in the middle. Germline CDR1 SNHLY, CDR2 FYNNEI. The CDR3 runs 13 residues. The DNA for the CDR3 is TGTGCCAGCAGTTCCACAAGAACCGGGGAGCTGTTTTTT. Amino acids: CASSSTRTGELFF. Full variable domain (rest looked up from reference TRBV2 and TRBJ2-2): EPEVTQTPSHQVTQMGQEVILRCVPISNHLYFYWYRQILGQKVEFLVSFYNNEISEKSEIFDDQFSVERPDGSNFTLKIRSTKLEDSAMYFCASSSTRTGELFFGEGSRLTVL.

The genes are TRBV6-2 or TRBV6-3 and TRBJ1-1; D uncertain. This CDR3 has 15 amino acids. V was pared by 11 bases and J by 0 bases, with 19 bases between. Per germline, CDR1 MNHEY and CDR2 SVGEGT. As DNA, the CDR3 is TGTGCCTGCTGGCCCAACCCCGTGGTGAACACTGAAGCTTTCTTT. This codes for CACWPNPVVNTEAFF.

The rearrangement joins TRBV12-3 or TRBV12-4 to TRBJ2-7, with 14 nucleotides matching TRBD2. V shed 8 bases, J shed 4 bases, and the junction held 4 bases outside the gene matches. This CDR3 is 14 amino acids long. For the CDR3, the DNA is TGTGCCAGCGTGACTAGCGGGAGGGCTTACGAGCAGTACTTC. Translating gives CASVTSGRAYEQYF.

The chain combines TRBV7-3 with TRBJ2-1, with 9 bases that match TRBD1. Germline assignment: CDR1 SGHTA and CDR2 FQGTGA. The trim removed 5 bases at V and 1 base at J, leaving 6 bases unmatched. CDR3 length equals 16 residues. The CDR3 loop reads CASSVDRGSSYNEQFF. DNA of the CDR3: TGTGCCAGCAGCGTCGACAGGGGGTCGTCCTACAATGAGCAGTTCTTC.

The table lists this clonotype with a few counts. The rearrangement joins TRBV6-5 to TRBJ2-4; TRBD1 agrees at 8 bases. Germline V CDR1 and CDR2: MNHEY, SVGAGI. This CDR3 contains 15 residues. After removal of 8 bases from V and 1 base from J, the junction contained 7 bases not matched to a gene. The CDR3 sequence: CASGLRQGAKNIQYF. CDR3 bases: TGTGCCAGCGGCCTGCGACAGGGGGCCAAAAACATTCAGTACTTC.

This chain joins TRBV27 and TRBJ2-3; 8 nucleotides align to TRBD2. The CDR3 loop spans 16 amino acids. The germline gives CDR1 MNHEY, CDR2 SMNVEV (reference sequence). V was clipped by 6 bases and J by 0 bases; unmatched bases: 8. CDR3 sequence reads: CASRPIAGSSTDTQYF. DNA for the CDR3: TGTGCCAGCAGACCTATAGCGGGGTCTAGCACAGATACGCAGTATTTT.

Only a few counts were recorded for this clonotype. The rearrangement uses TRBV6-5 and TRBJ1-1, with D hard to call. Trimming left V 1 base short and J 5 bases short, with 11 bases between. Per the germline V gene, CDR1 is MNHEY and CDR2 is SVGAGI. CDR3 length: 14 amino acids. The CDR3 nucleotides read TGTGCCAGCAGTTACTGGGGAGCCGGGACTGAAGCTTTCTTT. It translates to CASSYWGAGTEAFF.

This sequence joins TRBV3-1 and TRBJ2-7; D possibly corresponds to TRBD1 (5 bases). The CDR3 has 13 amino acids. V gave up 4 bases and J gave up 5 bases, with 12 bases separating them. In germline, CDR1 is LGHDT, CDR2 YNNKEL (reference sequence). DNA of the CDR3: TGTGCCAGCAGCCGATTCTTAGGGGACGAGCAGTACTTC. The encoded protein is CASSRFLGDEQYF.

The chain is built from TRBV29-1 and TRBJ1-5, with 8 bases lining up with TRBD1. Germline CDR1 and CDR2: SQVTM and ANQGSEA. The CDR3 consists of 13 residues. Losses at the gene ends were 6 bases for V and 6 bases for J; bases not matched to a gene: 7. In DNA form, the CDR3 reads TGCAGCGTCGGAGACAGGGGTAGTCAGCCCCAGCATTTT. Amino acid sequence: CSVGDRGSQPQHF.

The CDR3 loop reads CASSYSIRLLAGKYEQYF. The CDR3 bases are TGTGCCAGCAGTTACTCGATCAGGTTACTAGCGGGAAAGTACGAGCAGTACTTC. The chain uses TRBV6-2 or TRBV6-3 and TRBJ2-7; TRBD2 agrees at 10 bases. Germline V gene data show CDR1 as MNHEY and CDR2 as SVGEGT. This CDR3 has 18 amino acids. J was trimmed by 4 bases and V by 0 bases; bases with no gene match: 12.

This clonotype has ten or more counts. The genes are TRBV28 and TRBJ1-4; TRBD1 matches 7 bases. V lost 6 bases, J lost 8 bases, and 9 bases stayed unmatched. This CDR3 comprises 14 residues. CDR1 and CDR2 (germline): MDHEN, SYDVKM. CDR3 residues: CASSSDRFGEKLFF. The CDR3 DNA sequence: TGTGCCAGCAGCTCGGACAGGTTCGGGGAAAAACTGTTTTTT.

This clonotype was observed many times. The rearrangement uses TRBV12-3 or TRBV12-4 and TRBJ2-1; 8 nucleotides agree with TRBD1. The trim removed 3 bases at V and 6 bases at J, leaving 1 base unmatched. The CDR3 has 13 residues. The CDR3 DNA reads TGTGCCAGCAGTTTTGGACAGGGCAATGAGCAGTTCTTC. Residues: CASSFGQGNEQFF.

This clonotype was counted ten times or more. As DNA, the CDR3 is TGTGCCAGCAGTACCGCCGGGACAGCCTATGGCTACACCTTC. Translated, it gives CASSTAGTAYGYTF. The rearrangement uses TRBV27 and TRBJ1-2, with 7 nucleotides matching TRBD1. The CDR3 runs 14 residues. Germline V gene sequence: CDR1 MNHEY, CDR2 SMNVEV (reference sequence). J lost 4 bases, V lost 5 bases, and 7 bases had no gene match.

This sequence joins TRBV12-3 or TRBV12-4 and TRBJ2-1; tentatively, D is TRBD2 (6 bases). This CDR3 contains 13 residues. V lost 6 bases and J 12 bases, leaving 18 bases between the germline ends. The CDR3 protein is CASSIGTPLGQFF. The CDR3 nucleotides are TGTGCCAGCAGCATCGGGACTCCTCTCGGGCAGTTCTTC.

This clonotype showed up just a few times. This chain connects TRBV11-2 to TRBJ2-4; 11 bases are a match to TRBD1. This CDR3 has 14 residues. Losses at the gene ends were 8 bases for V and 3 bases for J; bases not matched to a gene: 3. Per the germline V gene, CDR1 is SGHAT and CDR2 is FQNNGV. CDR3 DNA: TGTGCCAGCGGACAGGGGGCTGACAAAAACATTCAGTACTTC. Translating gives CASGQGADKNIQYF.

The chain links TRBV9 to TRBJ2-1, with TRBD1 matching over 7 bases. Looked up from germline, CDR1 is SGDLS and CDR2 is YYNGEE. This CDR3 has 17 amino acids. Losses at the gene ends were 3 bases for V and 0 bases for J; bases not matched to a gene: 9. Here the CDR3 DNA reads TGTGCCAGCAGCGCGAGGGGGCGAGGAAGCTCCTACAATGAGCAGTTCTTC. Its translation is CASSARGRGSSYNEQFF.

This clonotype has only a few counts. The chain is built from TRBV4-3 and TRBJ2-5; 7 bases match TRBD2. Germline CDR1 and CDR2: LGHNA and YSLEER. V dropped 1 base and J dropped 2; count of bases not matched to a gene: 10. This CDR3 spans 17 amino acids. CDR3: CASSQGVLAALQETQYF. The CDR3 DNA sequence: TGCGCCAGCAGCCAAGGAGTCCTAGCGGCCCTACAAGAGACCCAGTACTTC.

The chain employs TRBV10-2 and TRBJ2-1, with D hard to call. Per the germline V gene, CDR1 is WSHSY and CDR2 is SAAADI. This CDR3 comprises 13 residues. V lost 3 bases, J lost 5 bases, and 8 bases lay in between. CDR3 DNA: TGCGCCAGCAGTGATCCTAGACACAATGAGCAGTTCTTC. Its protein product is CASSDPRHNEQFF.

The chain is built from TRBV2 and TRBJ1-6; D call uncertain. Trimming stripped 1 base from V and 9 bases from J, with 10 bases between. CDR1 and CDR2 (germline): SNHLY, FYNNEI. The CDR3 length is 14 residues. The CDR3 DNA is TGTGCCAGCAGTGAAGTCGGGGTATCTTCACCCCTCCACTTT. Translating gives CASSEVGVSSPLHF.

CDR3 sequence: CATSRDVTLGGYGYTF. Written as DNA, the CDR3 is TGTGCCACCAGCAGAGACGTGACGTTGGGAGGCTATGGCTACACCTTC. The V and J genes are TRBV15 and TRBJ1-2, with D unresolved. CDR3 length: 16 amino acids. The germline V and J ends were trimmed by 0 bases and 4 bases, with 15 bases remaining between them. Germline-derived CDR1 and CDR2 are LNHNV and YYDKDF (reference sequence).

The chain combines TRBV4-1 with TRBJ1-5, with 8 positions matching TRBD1. Trimming cost V 0 bases and J 1 base; bases outside gene matches: 8. CDR1 and CDR2 from the germline V gene are MGHRA and YSYEKL. The CDR3 loop spans 18 amino acids. The DNA for the CDR3 is TGCGCCAGCAGCCAAGAGCCGGACAGGGATCGGAGCAATCAGCCCCAGCATTTT. Protein product: CASSQEPDRDRSNQPQHF.

The V call is TRBV25-1, the J call TRBJ2-4; D unclear. Trimming pared 5 bases from V and 7 bases from J, leaving 6 bases between. The CDR3 sequence is 11 residues long. Germline V gene data show CDR1 as MGHDK and CDR2 as SYGVNS. The CDR3 here is CASSSMNIQYF. CDR3 nucleotide sequence: TGTGCCAGCAGTTCGATGAACATTCAGTACTTC.